Below are 21 T cell receptor beta chains sequenced from a single sample in a study of T cell changes during pregnancy in multiple sclerosis. The protocol was immunoSEQ multiplex PCR, while the TCRdb copy is restricted to in-frame clones and leaves out a portion. The sample has roughly 25,000 clones, about 91% seen once; the top ten hold 16%. The sample was CD8+ T cells from peripheral blood mononuclear cells, taken in the second trimester of pregnancy. These receptors were taken from a female donor with multiple sclerosis, enrolled in a pregnancy study.

The chain couples TRBV19 to TRBJ2-7, with D perhaps matching TRBD2 (5 bases). Germline values: CDR1 LNHDA, CDR2 SQIVND (reference sequence). Trimming pared 5 bases from V and 3 bases from J, leaving 17 bases between. The CDR3 totals 15 residues. CDR3 amino acids: CASSGRARENYEQYF. CDR3 nucleotides: TGTGCCAGTAGTGGGAGAGCTAGGGAGAACTACGAGCAGTACTTC.

The V call is TRBV5-4, the J call TRBJ2-7; TRBD2 agrees at 10 bases. V lost 3 bases to trimming and J lost 6 bases; unmatched junction nucleotides: 12. The CDR3 length is 16 residues. Germline V CDR1 and CDR2: SGHNT, YYREEE (reference sequence). CDR3 coding DNA: TGTGCCAGCAGCTCCCCTTTAACTAGCGGGATTGGCGAGCAGTACTTC. Protein sequence: CASSSPLTSGIGEQYF.

The chain links TRBV5-6 to TRBJ2-3, with 8 bases that match TRBD2. The CDR3 loop spans 14 amino acids. Trimming took 4 bases from V and 5 from J; bases not matched to a gene: 6. Germline values: CDR1 SGHDT, CDR2 YYEEEE. Here the CDR3 DNA reads TGTGCCAGCAGCCGGGGGGGGGCCGGAGATACGCAGTATTTT. Its protein is CASSRGGAGDTQYF.

The gene calls are TRBV29-1 and TRBJ2-3, with 8 bases identical to TRBD2. Germline V lookup: CDR1 SQVTM, CDR2 ANQGSEA. Trimming cost V 6 bases and J 2 bases; bases outside gene matches: 7. The CDR3 covers 14 residues. DNA of the CDR3: TGCAGCGTCCCCGGCGGGAGGACCACAGATACGCAGTATTTT. Its protein is CSVPGGRTTDTQYF.

A few counts support this clone. The chain carries TRBV28 and TRBJ2-3; 8 nucleotides line up with TRBD1. J was trimmed by 10 bases and V by 4 bases; bases with no gene match: 16. Germline CDR1 reads MDHEN; CDR2 reads SYDVKM. The CDR3 covers 16 residues. CDR3 sequence: CASSSWGDRQTSAQYF. CDR3 sequence (DNA): TGTGCCAGCAGTTCATGGGGGGACAGGCAGACTTCCGCGCAGTATTTT.

J is TRBJ2-7 and V is TRBV19; TRBD2 agrees at 9 bases. The length of the CDR3 is 15 residues. The trim removed 3 bases at V and 5 bases at J, leaving 8 bases unmatched. Germline CDR1 is LNHDA and CDR2 is SQIVND (reference sequence). The CDR3 bases are TGTGCCAGTAGTATGTCTAGCGGGGCCCGGAACGAGCAGTACTTC. This translates into CASSMSSGARNEQYF.

This clone has just one count. The J gene is TRBJ2-2, the V gene TRBV28, with TRBD1 as a possible D gene (5 bases). The germline V gene encodes CDR1 MDHEN and CDR2 SYDVKM. Trimming pared 3 bases from V and 4 bases from J, leaving 12 bases between. The CDR3 contains 15 residues. CDR3 DNA: TGTGCCAGCAGTTTCAGGGATCGTGGCACCGGGGAGCTGTTTTTT. Protein product: CASSFRDRGTGELFF.

This clone has more than one count but fewer than ten. The chain combines TRBV7-9 with TRBJ2-1; TRBD2 matches 12 bases. V trimming: 5 bases; J trimming: 8 bases; junction bases outside the gene matches: 7. Per germline, CDR1 SEHNR and CDR2 FQNEAQ (reference sequence). The CDR3 spans 15 residues. This CDR3 reads CASSPLTSGSDEQFF. DNA of the CDR3: TGTGCCAGCAGCCCACTGACTAGCGGGAGTGATGAGCAGTTCTTC.

This chain connects TRBV6-6 to TRBJ1-2; 10 nucleotides agree with TRBD1. Germline loops: CDR1 MNHNY, CDR2 SVGAGI (reference sequence). The CDR3 loop spans 15 amino acids. The V gene end was trimmed by 2 bases and the J gene end by 2 bases; junction bases not matched to a gene: 2. DNA for the CDR3: TGTGCCAGCAGTTACGGGACAGGGGACAACTATGGCTACACCTTC. Translation gives CASSYGTGDNYGYTF.

The rearrangement uses TRBV7-3 and TRBJ1-1, with D possibly matching TRBD1 (5 bases). V lost 2 bases, J lost 4 bases, and 8 bases lay in between. Germline assignment: CDR1 SGHTA and CDR2 FQGTGA. The CDR3 is 13 residues long. CDR3 in DNA: TGTGCCAGCAGCTTATCCGGGGGCACTGAAGCTTTCTTT. The encoded protein is CASSLSGGTEAFF.

The V gene is TRBV2, the J gene TRBJ1-2; D gene ambiguous. Germline V gene lookup returns CDR1 SNHLY and CDR2 FYNNEI. Trimming pared 5 bases from V and 4 bases from J, leaving 11 bases between. This CDR3 is 13 amino acids long. CDR3 DNA sequence: TGTGCCAGCAGTTCACAAGGCGGCTATGGCTACACCTTC. Translating gives CASSSQGGYGYTF.

For this clone: The sample has other DNA sequences that encode this CDR3 too. The V and J genes are TRBV5-5 and TRBJ2-7, with no clear D. The length of the CDR3 is 13 residues. V lost 0 bases and J lost 0, with 4 bases in between. Germline CDR1 and CDR2: SGHKS and YYEKEE (reference sequence). The CDR3 loop is CASSLGSSYEQYF. The CDR3, as DNA: TGTGCCAGCAGCTTGGGTAGCTCCTACGAGCAGTACTTC.

This sequence joins TRBV7-9 and TRBJ1-1, with D hard to call. There are 17 residues in the CDR3. Trimming stripped 0 bases from V and 3 bases from J, with 17 bases between. The germline CDR1 and CDR2 sequences are SEHNR and FQNEAQ (reference sequence). The DNA for the CDR3 is TGTGCCAGCAGCTTAGCTTACGGGTCGCCTCGGGACACTGAAGCTTTCTTT. Translating it yields CASSLAYGSPRDTEAFF. Supplemented by reference TRBV7-9 and TRBJ1-1, the full variable domain reads DTGVSQNPRHKITKRGQNVTFRCDPISEHNRLYWYRQTLGQGPEFLTYFQNEAQLEKSRLLSDRFSAERPKGSFSTLEIQRTEQGDSAMYLCASSLAYGSPRDTEAFFGQGTRLTVV.

The V gene is TRBV6-5, the J gene TRBJ2-7, with 9 bases lining up with TRBD1. Unmatched junction bases numbered 8, after V lost 7 bases and J lost 10 bases. CDR1 is MNHEY and CDR2 is SVGAGI in the germline V gene. The CDR3 extends over 12 amino acids. The CDR3 DNA reads TGTGCCAGCACCGGGGACAGGGTCGACCAGTACTTC. Residues: CASTGDRVDQYF.

This chain connects TRBV27 to TRBJ2-5; 11 bases agree with TRBD2. The germline V gene encodes CDR1 MNHEY and CDR2 SMNVEV (reference sequence). The CDR3 contains 16 residues. The V and J ends lost 4 bases and 2 bases, in that order; junction bases with no gene match: 6. The CDR3 DNA follows: TGTGCCAGCAGTTCCGGACTAGCGGGTGAACAAGAGACCCAGTACTTC. It yields the protein CASSSGLAGEQETQYF.

The V gene is TRBV4-1, the J gene TRBJ2-2; 10 nucleotides agree with TRBD1. This CDR3 contains 16 residues. V shed 0 bases, J shed 5 bases, and the junction held 3 bases outside the gene matches. The germline CDR1 and CDR2 sequences are MGHRA and YSYEKL. The CDR3 reads CASSQEKGQGTGELFF. CDR3 DNA sequence: TGCGCCAGCAGCCAAGAAAAGGGACAGGGGACCGGGGAGCTGTTTTTT.

The gene calls are TRBV28 and TRBJ1-1, with 9 nucleotides matching TRBD1. J was trimmed by 1 base and V by 3 bases; bases with no gene match: 12. The CDR3 spans 18 residues. Germline loops: CDR1 MDHEN, CDR2 SYDVKM. For the CDR3, the DNA is TGTGCCAGCAGTTTCGCTCCCGGGACAGGGTGGGAGAACACTGAAGCTTTCTTT. Protein sequence: CASSFAPGTGWENTEAFF.

The genes are TRBV7-9 and TRBJ2-1; D is unresolved. CDR1 and CDR2 (germline): SEHNR, FQNEAQ (reference sequence). CDR3 length: 16 amino acids. The V and J ends lost 4 bases and 0 bases respectively, with 13 bases between them. CDR3 loop: CASSSRLASSYNEQFF. The CDR3 DNA follows: TGTGCCAGCAGCTCCAGGTTGGCGAGCTCCTACAATGAGCAGTTCTTC.

The V and J genes are TRBV19 and TRBJ2-7, with D tentatively TRBD2 (5 bases). Per the germline V gene, CDR1 is LNHDA and CDR2 is SQIVND (reference sequence). The CDR3 has 11 amino acids. Between the trimmed V and J ends, which lost 9 bases and 12 bases, there was a span of 18 bases. As DNA, the CDR3 is TGTGCCAGATTTTGTGAGGGAAGCGCGTACTTC. The encoded protein is CARFCEGSAYF. The whole variable domain, filled in from reference TRBV19 and TRBJ2-7, reads DGGITQSPKYLFRKEGQNVTLSCEQNLNHDAMYWYRQDPGQGLRLIYYSQIVNDFQKGDIAEGYSVSREKKESFPLTVTSAQKNPTAFYLCARFCEGSAYFGPGTRLTVT.

The chain combines TRBV28 with TRBJ2-5, with TRBD2 matching 13 bases. The CDR3 contains 17 residues. The V gene end was trimmed by 4 bases and the J gene end by 0 bases; junction bases not matched to a gene: 5. CDR1 MDHEN and CDR2 SYDVKM come from the germline V gene. This chain's CDR3 is CASSWTSGSRDQETQYF. In DNA form, the CDR3 reads TGTGCCAGCAGTTGGACTAGCGGGAGTAGGGACCAAGAGACCCAGTACTTC.

CDR3 sequence reads: CASRSRGYSYEQYF. The CDR3 DNA reads as TGTGCCAGCAGGTCCAGGGGGTACTCCTACGAGCAGTACTTC. The gene calls are TRBV6-5 and TRBJ2-5; 7 bases line up with TRBD1. The better agreement between TRBJ2-7 and the DNA end casts doubt on the J call. Germline V gives CDR1 MNHEY, CDR2 SVGAGI. This CDR3 contains 14 residues.